This TCR beta chain was observed in a study of quantifying T cell responses using KT2 cells. The overall study: RNA was reverse transcribed with TCR alpha and beta constant-region primers.

Each cDNA got a UMI-containing oligo ligated at its 3' end. An equimolar mix of RC1.1 and RC1.2 primed the beta chain across TRBC1 and TRBC2. Separate processing of TCR alpha and beta chains began at the second PCR. TCRdb re-called the UMI-ligation and nested PCR reads with MiXCR, one entry per CDR3 protein. This sample yields some 50,000 distinct CDR3 sequences, of which roughly 11% are seen a single time; about 10% belongs to the top ten. The CDR3 extends over 16 amino acids. The V gene's germline CDR1 is MNHEY and CDR2 SVGAGI. The V and J ends lost 2 bases and 2 bases respectively, with 16 bases between them.

Sample: PBMCs spiked with cells of the T cell clone KT2. The V gene is TRBV6-5, the J gene TRBJ2-7; D tentatively fits TRBD1 or TRBD2 (5 bases each). The receptor was derived from a human donor. CDR3 in amino acids: CASSYTSGTVTYEQYF. In DNA, the CDR3 is TGTGCCAGCAGTTACACGTCGGGGACCGTTACCTACGAGCAGTACTTC.